This is a list of T cell receptor beta chains from one sample in a study of Graves' ophthalmopathy and Graves' hyperthyroidism. TCRdb re-derived calls from the multiplex PCR reads in MiXCR, one entry per CDR3 protein. The data hold a few hundred thousand distinct CDR3 sequences, with about 18% observed a single time. The material sequenced was peripheral blood. The receptors come from an adult woman with stable Graves' hyperthyroidism. Both conserved end residues are part of each CDR3. Each record gives: J gene, clone size, V gene, D gene, CDR3 DNA, CDR3 protein. D genes are given only for firm matches. Size values are once, few and many counts, or a class for expanded clones, and some rows have none.

j_gene: TRBJ2-7
abundance: many
v_gene: TRBV12-5
d_gene: -
CDR3nt: TGTGCTAGTGGTGCGACGACCTACGAGCAGTACTTC
CDR3aa: CASGATTYEQYF

j_gene: TRBJ2-2
abundance: -
v_gene: TRBV15
d_gene: TRBD1
CDR3nt: TGTGCCACCAGCAGATCAAGACAGGGGAGGTGGGCCGGGGAGCTGTTTTTT
CDR3aa: CATSRSRQGRWAGELFF

j_gene: TRBJ2-7
abundance: -
v_gene: TRBV15
d_gene: TRBD1
CDR3nt: TGTGCCACCAGCAGCGGGGGCAGGGGGCGAAGTGAGCAGTACTTC
CDR3aa: CATSSGGRGRSEQYF

j_gene: TRBJ1-2
abundance: many
v_gene: TRBV30
d_gene: -
CDR3nt: TGTGCCTGGAGTCTGGGGAACGGCTACACCTTC
CDR3aa: CAWSLGNGYTF

j_gene: TRBJ2-2
abundance: many
v_gene: TRBV6-5
d_gene: -
CDR3nt: TGTGCCAGCAGTTACCCCCCCCGCCCGAACACCGGGGAGCTGTTTTTT
CDR3aa: CASSYPPRPNTGELFF

j_gene: TRBJ2-7
abundance: many
v_gene: TRBV7-8
d_gene: TRBD1
CDR3nt: TGTGCCAGCAGCTTAGCTAGGGGACAGGGGTTTTACGAGCAGTACTTC
CDR3aa: CASSLARGQGFYEQYF

j_gene: TRBJ2-2
abundance: many
v_gene: TRBV5-1
d_gene: -
CDR3nt: TGCGCCAGCAGGGATAGTGTGAACACCGGGGAGCTGTTTTTT
CDR3aa: CASRDSVNTGELFF

j_gene: TRBJ2-5
abundance: many
v_gene: TRBV12-3/TRBV12-4
d_gene: -
CDR3nt: TGTGCCAGCAGTCCTTGGACCGGACAAGAGACCCAGTACTTC
CDR3aa: CASSPWTGQETQYF

j_gene: TRBJ1-1
abundance: many
v_gene: TRBV27
d_gene: -
CDR3nt: TGTGCCAGCAGCTCTCTAGGAGGCTACCGTTTGTGGGCTTTCTTT
CDR3aa: CASSSLGGYRLWAFF

j_gene: TRBJ2-5
abundance: many
v_gene: TRBV29-1
d_gene: -
CDR3nt: TGCAGCGTTGAAGACGGACAGAGCAAAGAGACCCAGTACTTC
CDR3aa: CSVEDGQSKETQYF

j_gene: TRBJ2-7
abundance: many
v_gene: TRBV24-1
d_gene: TRBD2
CDR3nt: TGTGCCACCAGTGATTCCCGGACTAGCGCAAACTACGAGCAGTACTTC
CDR3aa: CATSDSRTSANYEQYF

j_gene: TRBJ1-1
abundance: -
v_gene: TRBV12-3/TRBV12-4
d_gene: -
CDR3nt: TGTGCCAGCAGTCGACCAGAGGGACGAATGAACACTGAAGCTTTCTTT
CDR3aa: CASSRPEGRMNTEAFF

j_gene: TRBJ1-3
abundance: many
v_gene: TRBV6-5
d_gene: -
CDR3nt: TGTGCCAGCAGTCTCGACAGCAACTCTGGAAACACCATATATTTT
CDR3aa: CASSLDSNSGNTIYF

j_gene: TRBJ2-5
abundance: many
v_gene: TRBV20-1
d_gene: TRBD1
CDR3nt: TGCAGTGCTAGAGAACCCACAGGGGTCAGCCAAGAGACCCAGTACTTC
CDR3aa: CSAREPTGVSQETQYF

j_gene: TRBJ2-2
abundance: -
v_gene: TRBV7-2
d_gene: TRBD2
CDR3nt: TGTGCCAGCAGCCGCACCGGGACTAATTACGGGGAGCTGTTTTTT
CDR3aa: CASSRTGTNYGELFF

j_gene: TRBJ1-2
abundance: many
v_gene: TRBV19
d_gene: TRBD1
CDR3nt: TGTGCCAGTAGACCCGACAGGGTAGGCGGCTACACCTTC
CDR3aa: CASRPDRVGGYTF

j_gene: TRBJ1-6
abundance: many
v_gene: TRBV5-5
d_gene: TRBD1
CDR3nt: TGTGCCAGCAGCTACCGGACCGGGACAGAGAATTCACCCCTCCACTTT
CDR3aa: CASSYRTGTENSPLHF

j_gene: TRBJ1-5
abundance: many
v_gene: TRBV15
d_gene: -
CDR3nt: TGTGCCACCAGCCCGGTTAAAGGATCCCGCGGATGGAGTCAGCCCCAGCATTTT
CDR3aa: CATSPVKGSRGWSQPQHF

j_gene: TRBJ2-7
abundance: many
v_gene: TRBV6-1
d_gene: TRBD1
CDR3nt: TGTGCCAGCAGTGAAAACCCCTTGGGACAGGGGGCACGCTACGAGCAGTACTTC
CDR3aa: CASSENPLGQGARYEQYF